This entry lists 17 T cell receptor beta chains sequenced from one sample in a study of OX40 agonist ivuxolimab in advanced cancers. Produced via immunoSEQ multiplex PCR; TCRdb's table is partial and in-frame only. There are approximately 100,000 clones in the sample; approximately 86% occur only once, and 3.8% lies in the top ten. The source material was CD4+ or CD8+ T cells sorted from blood, sampled in a trial of the OX40 agonist ivuxolimab. The source of these receptors is an adult with an advanced solid tumor such as melanoma, head and neck, liver or kidney cancer.

This chain uses TRBV10-3 with TRBJ2-1; D call uncertain. The ends were cut back, 4 bases at V and 6 bases at J, with 13 bases in the middle. This CDR3 region has 14 residues. Germline V CDR1 and CDR2: ENHRY, SYGVKD. This chain's CDR3 is CAISALGESNEQFF. The DNA for the CDR3 is TGTGCCATCAGTGCCCTTGGTGAGAGCAATGAGCAGTTCTTC.

The V and J genes are TRBV9 and TRBJ2-1; the D gene is possibly TRBD1 (5 bases). Germline V gene data show CDR1 as SGDLS and CDR2 as YYNGEE. Trimming removed 2 bases at V and 4 bases at J, with 10 bases between. This CDR3 region has 14 residues. DNA of the CDR3: TGTGCCAGCAGCGTGACAGTGGGGTACAATGAGCAGTTCTTC. This sequence encodes CASSVTVGYNEQFF.

In this sample, this clone turned up once. The rearrangement joins TRBV9 to TRBJ2-3, with D unresolved. The CDR3 runs to 15 residues. Germline V gene lookup returns CDR1 SGDLS and CDR2 YYNGEE. V shed 0 bases and J shed 1 base, with 9 bases lying between them. CDR3 nucleotides: TGTGCCAGCAGCGTAGCTCCTGGGGGCACAGATACGCAGTATTTT. Protein sequence: CASSVAPGGTDTQYF.

The genes are TRBV28 and TRBJ2-7; the match to TRBD2 covers 12 bases. CDR1 and CDR2 from the germline V gene are MDHEN and SYDVKM. J was trimmed by 3 bases and V by 5 bases; bases with no gene match: 5. This CDR3 is 15 amino acids long. The CDR3 coding sequence is TGTGCCAGCAGTCTCCCGGGACTAGCGGGCTACGAGCAGTACTTC. Translation gives CASSLPGLAGYEQYF.

The chain uses TRBV10-1 and TRBJ2-3, with D possibly matching TRBD2 (5 bases). The CDR3 has 14 residues. The germline V and J ends were trimmed by 3 bases and 6 bases, with 13 bases remaining between them. Germline V gene lookup returns CDR1 WNHNN and CDR2 SYGVQD (reference sequence). For the CDR3, the DNA is TGCGCCAGCAGTGAATCCCTAGCAGCGGATACGCAGTATTTT. Translated: CASSESLAADTQYF.

The V gene is TRBV19, the J gene TRBJ2-1, with D perhaps matching TRBD1 (7 bases). The CDR3 extends over 13 amino acids. V shed 3 bases and J shed 15 bases, with 18 bases lying between them. Per the germline V gene, CDR1 is LNHDA and CDR2 is SQIVND (reference sequence). CDR3 nucleotides: TGTGCCAGTAGTATGGCTTCAGGGGGGTCGGTGTTCTTC. Translated: CASSMASGGSVFF.

The CDR3 sequence: CASRGYLAGELFF. The CDR3 nucleotides read TGTGCCAGTAGAGGGTATTTGGCCGGGGAGCTGTTTTTT. The chain employs TRBV28 and TRBJ2-2, with D perhaps matching TRBD2 (5 bases). The V and J ends lost 9 bases and 6 bases respectively, with 14 bases between them. CDR1 is MDHEN and CDR2 is SYDVKM in the germline V gene. The CDR3 has 13 amino acids.

As for this clone: Other DNA sequences within the sample encode an identical CDR3. V usage is TRBV2 and J usage is TRBJ1-5; maybe TRBD1 (5 bases). The CDR3 extends over 12 amino acids. CDR1 and CDR2 from the germline V gene are SNHLY and FYNNEI. Trimming shortened V by 3 bases and J by 6 bases, and 6 bases separated the two germline ends. The CDR3 loop is CASSDRAQPQHF. The CDR3 coding sequence is TGTGCCAGCAGTGACAGGGCTCAGCCCCAGCATTTT.

This clone has only a few counts. This chain links TRBV28 with TRBJ1-2; 7 bases line up with TRBD1. CDR3 length: 16 residues. Germline V gene sequence: CDR1 MDHEN, CDR2 SYDVKM. V was pared by 5 bases and J by 4 bases, with 13 bases of the junction left unmatched. CDR3 region: CASSGTEDYVGYGYTF. CDR3 nucleotides: TGTGCCAGCAGTGGGACAGAGGATTACGTTGGCTATGGCTACACCTTC.

V is TRBV7-9 and J is TRBJ2-5; tentatively, D is TRBD2 (6 bases). Germline-derived CDR1 and CDR2 are SEHNR and FQNEAQ (reference sequence). This CDR3 spans 12 amino acids. V was pared by 3 bases and J by 10 bases, with 12 bases between. In DNA, the CDR3 is TGTGCCAGCAGCTTGAAACCGGGGGACCAGTACTTC. Its translation: CASSLKPGDQYF.

The CDR3 sequence: CASSGTSGRTGELFF. CDR3 DNA: TGTGCCAGTAGTGGGACTAGCGGGAGAACCGGGGAGCTGTTTTTT. The chain combines TRBV19 with TRBJ2-2; TRBD2 agrees at 14 bases. Germline loops: CDR1 LNHDA, CDR2 SQIVND (reference sequence). The V segment lost 5 bases and the J segment 5 bases; nucleotides outside the gene matches: 1. This CDR3 has 15 amino acids.

J is TRBJ2-6 and V is TRBV6-5; D is unresolved. Deletions cut 0 bases from V and 3 bases from J, with 6 bases between. This CDR3 is built from 15 residues. Germline V gene data show CDR1 as MNHEY and CDR2 as SVGAGI. The CDR3 spells CASSYSMGGANVLTF. The CDR3 nucleotides read TGTGCCAGCAGTTACTCCATGGGTGGGGCCAACGTCCTGACTTTC.

This clone was counted between two and nine times. This chain links TRBV28 with TRBJ2-7; 7 bases fit TRBD1. Trimming at V came to 6 bases and at J to 2 bases, leaving 7 bases not matched to a gene. Per germline, CDR1 MDHEN and CDR2 SYDVKM. This CDR3 has 14 residues. The CDR3 region is CASSPGTEPYEQYF. Written as DNA, the CDR3 is TGTGCCAGCAGCCCCGGGACAGAGCCCTACGAGCAGTACTTC.

The gene calls are TRBV5-1 and TRBJ2-1, with 9 bases identical to TRBD1. V was clipped by 4 bases and J by 7 bases; unmatched bases: 9. Looked up from germline, CDR1 is SGHRS and CDR2 is YFSETQ. The CDR3 sequence is 15 residues long. CDR3 nucleotide sequence: TGCGCCAGCAGCAAACTTCAGGACAGGGGAAATGAGCAGTTCTTC. It codes for CASSKLQDRGNEQFF.

The chain links TRBV28 to TRBJ1-1; D is ambiguous. Trimming removed 6 bases at V and 6 bases at J, with 20 bases between. The CDR3 runs 15 residues. The V gene's germline CDR1 is MDHEN and CDR2 SYDVKM. CDR3 sequence: CASSASDMGAPEAFF. In DNA form, the CDR3 reads TGTGCCAGCAGCGCAAGTGACATGGGCGCCCCTGAAGCTTTCTTT.

Note on this clone: A junction boundary mismatches the germline segment, possibly from a read error. The gene calls are TRBV7-7 and TRBJ2-3; D perhaps matches TRBD2 (5 bases). The CDR3 loop spans 14 amino acids. Germline V gives CDR1 SSHAT, CDR2 FNYEAQ (reference sequence). The CDR3 DNA reads TGTGCTAGCAGCCCCGTCGGGGACACAGATACGCAGTATTTT. Amino acid sequence: CASSPVGDTDTQYF.

This chain connects TRBV30 to TRBJ1-3, with no clear D. Trimming took 0 bases from V and 0 from J, leaving 6 bases between them. From germline, CDR1 is GTSNPN and CDR2 SVGIG (reference sequence). This CDR3 contains 14 residues. The CDR3 coding sequence is TGTGCCTGGAGTGTACGGGTCTCTGGAAACACCATATATTTT. Amino acids: CAWSVRVSGNTIYF.